This T cell receptor beta chain originates from a study of Graves' ophthalmopathy and Graves' hyperthyroidism. V was cut by 2 bases and J by 10 bases, with 15 bases left in between. Germline lookup yields CDR1 MNHEY and CDR2 SMNVEV (reference sequence). This CDR3 contains 15 residues. This clonotype was recorded many times. The TCR beta CDR3 regions underwent amplification from RNA transcripts. HTBI primers were employed in first-round RT-PCR, then a second-round multiplex PCR followed. MiXCR, run by TCRdb on the multiplex PCR reads, gives a single entry per CDR3 protein. The sample holds about 380,000 distinct CDR3 sequences, roughly 14% seen once.

The origin of this receptor is a woman aged 18-29 years with stable Graves' hyperthyroidism. The rearrangement joins TRBV27 to TRBJ1-6; D is perhaps TRBD1 (5 bases). The sample consisted of peripheral blood. CDR3 coding DNA: TGTGCCAGCAGTTTAAGGACCCAGGGAGAGTCACCCCTCCACTTT. Its protein product is CASSLRTQGESPLHF.